Listed here are 15 T cell receptor beta chains from one sample, sequenced in a study of high-grade serous ovarian cancer treatment subgroups. Some clones are missing from TCRdb's copy, which holds only in-frame ones; the method was immunoSEQ multiplex PCR. This repertoire shows approximately 2,600 clones, around 72% found once; its top ten account for 8.5% to 10%. The tumor samples were collected prior to definitive surgery or chemotherapy. What was sequenced was tumor tissue. These receptors were taken from a human donor with high-grade serous ovarian cancer.

The chain is built from TRBV6-5 and TRBJ1-2, with D perhaps TRBD1 (5 bases). V lost 4 bases and J lost 2, with 14 bases in between. The CDR3 totals 15 residues. CDR1 is MNHEY and CDR2 is SVGAGI in the germline V gene. This CDR3 is CASSSIRDSNYGYTF. The CDR3 DNA reads TGTGCCAGCAGTTCTATACGCGACAGCAACTATGGCTACACCTTC.

In its sample, this clone was seen a few times. The chain recombines TRBV27 with TRBJ2-7, with 9 bases fitting TRBD1. CDR1 MNHEY and CDR2 SMNVEV come from the germline V gene (reference sequence). The CDR3 loop spans 15 amino acids. V was clipped by 9 bases and J by 3 bases; unmatched bases: 12. In nucleotides, the CDR3 is TGTGCCAGTCGACCTGCCGGGACAGGGAACTACGAGCAGTACTTC. Its translation is CASRPAGTGNYEQYF.

V usage is TRBV28 and J usage is TRBJ1-2, with D possibly TRBD1 on 6 matching bases. This CDR3 spans 12 amino acids. Trimming shortened V by 7 bases and J by 4 bases, and 10 bases separated the two germline ends. Germline-derived CDR1 and CDR2 are MDHEN and SYDVKM. CDR3 loop: CASTWTVYGYTF. In DNA form, the CDR3 reads TGTGCCAGCACCTGGACAGTCTATGGCTACACCTTC.

This clone is a singleton in its sample. The rearrangement links TRBV5-1 to TRBJ1-1; no definite D call. The CDR3 is made up of 14 amino acids. V was cut by 5 bases and J by 1 base, with 12 bases left in between. Germline V gene sequence: CDR1 SGHRS, CDR2 YFSETQ. The CDR3 nucleotides read TGCGCCAGCAGGGAAAATGATAGGAACACTGAAGCTTTCTTT. Translated, it gives CASRENDRNTEAFF.

This chain links TRBV19 with TRBJ1-5; TRBD1 might be the D (6 bases). V dropped 8 bases and J dropped 6 bases, with 20 bases sitting between them. The CDR3 is made up of 15 amino acids. Germline assignment: CDR1 LNHDA and CDR2 SQIVND (reference sequence). CDR3 region: CASRELLGGAQPQHF. The CDR3 DNA follows: TGTGCCAGTCGAGAGTTATTGGGGGGGGCTCAGCCCCAGCATTTT. Full variable domain (rest looked up from reference TRBV19 and TRBJ1-5): DGGITQSPKYLFRKEGQNVTLSCEQNLNHDAMYWYRQDPGQGLRLIYYSQIVNDFQKGDIAEGYSVSREKKESFPLTVTSAQKNPTAFYLCASRELLGGAQPQHFGDGTRLSIL.

The chain carries TRBV13 and TRBJ2-7; no reliable D call. The CDR3 consists of 14 residues. Trimming stripped 0 bases from V and 5 bases from J, with 11 bases between. The germline V gene has CDR1 PRHDT and CDR2 FYEKMQ (reference sequence). This chain's CDR3 is CASSLGLERDEQYF. CDR3 in DNA: TGTGCCAGCAGCTTAGGCCTGGAGCGAGACGAGCAGTACTTC.

This clone appeared a few times. The chain has TRBV18 and TRBJ1-1; the D gene is possibly TRBD1 (5 bases). V lost 4 bases and J 7 bases, leaving 13 bases between the germline ends. The CDR3 loop spans 13 amino acids. Germline V gene lookup returns CDR1 KGHSH and CDR2 LQKENI. CDR3 amino acids: CASSHTQGREAFF. CDR3 nucleotides: TGTGCCAGCTCACATACGCAGGGCCGTGAAGCTTTCTTT.

The chain is built from TRBV5-4 and TRBJ2-3; D gene ambiguous. The CDR3 extends over 15 amino acids. Trimming pared 4 bases from V and 2 bases from J, leaving 14 bases between. Germline CDR1 SGHNT, CDR2 YYREEE (reference sequence). CDR3 in DNA: TGTGCCAGCAGCCCCGCTCGCGGCAACACAGATACGCAGTATTTT. Protein: CASSPARGNTDTQYF.

This clone occurred once. The same CDR3 is also encoded by other DNA sequences in this sample. This chain joins TRBV7-2 and TRBJ2-1, with a possible D match to TRBD1 (5 bases). Per the germline V gene, CDR1 is SGHTA and CDR2 is FQGNSA. The CDR3 totals 14 residues. Trimming removed 5 bases from V and 2 bases from J, with 10 bases in between. The CDR3 reads CASSPDRPYNEQFF. DNA for the CDR3: TGTGCCAGCAGCCCCGACAGACCCTACAATGAGCAGTTCTTC.

The rearrangement links TRBV7-7 to TRBJ2-5, with 7 nucleotides matching TRBD1. The CDR3 has 16 amino acids. The V gene end was trimmed by 0 bases and the J gene end by 5 bases; junction bases not matched to a gene: 9. CDR1 is SSHAT, CDR2 FNYEAQ, per germline (reference sequence). This CDR3 is CASSLALNRGEETQYF. In DNA form, the CDR3 reads TGTGCCAGCAGCTTAGCCCTTAACAGGGGAGAGGAGACCCAGTACTTC.

The rearrangement links TRBV2 to TRBJ2-3; 8 bases align to TRBD1. The V gene's germline CDR1 is SNHLY and CDR2 FYNNEI. The CDR3 totals 13 residues. The V gene end was trimmed by 10 bases and the J gene end by 2 bases; junction bases not matched to a gene: 5. The DNA of the CDR3 is TGTGCCACTAGACAGGGGTACACAGATACGCAGTATTTT. Translating gives CATRQGYTDTQYF.

The chain combines TRBV4-1 with TRBJ1-5; unclear D gene. CDR3 size: 19 residues. The germline V gene has CDR1 MGHRA and CDR2 YSYEKL. V was shortened by 3 bases and J by 0 bases, with 21 bases between the two germline ends. CDR3 coding DNA: TGCGCCAGCAGCCAGGCAGGATTGTCCGCCCCCTATAGCAATCAGCCCCAGCATTTT. It specifies CASSQAGLSAPYSNQPQHF.

The chain carries TRBV7-8 and TRBJ2-7, with 11 nucleotides matching TRBD2. Per germline, CDR1 SGHVS and CDR2 FQNEAQ. Trimming removed 5 bases from V and 3 bases from J; junction bases left unmatched: 6. The CDR3 is 15 amino acids. CDR3 coding DNA: TGTGCCAGCAGCGGGACTAGCGGTCCCGTCTACGAGCAGTACTTC. Its protein is CASSGTSGPVYEQYF.

The chain combines TRBV29-1 with TRBJ1-1, with 7 bases that match TRBD1. The J segment lost 5 bases and the V segment lost 7 bases, leaving 7 bases of the junction unmatched. Germline-derived CDR1 and CDR2 are SQVTM and ANQGSEA. The CDR3 has 12 residues. CDR3 DNA: TGCAGCGCTAGACAGGGAGGGACTGAAGCTTTCTTT. This encodes CSARQGGTEAFF.

The rearrangement links TRBV7-2 to TRBJ2-1; D gene ambiguous. Germline CDR1 reads SGHTA; CDR2 reads FQGNSA. The CDR3 has 15 amino acids. The V gene lost 1 base and the J gene lost 7 bases, with 14 bases spanning the gap. The CDR3 is CASSLGSNGVNEQFF. Written as DNA, the CDR3 is TGTGCCAGCAGCTTAGGCAGTAATGGTGTTAATGAGCAGTTCTTC.